This T cell receptor (beta chain) was sequenced for a study of blood T cell repertoires in COVID-19. As for the study in general: Acute and convalescent COVID-19 samples came from the United States, Italy and Spain.

In regard to this clone: Other DNA sequences from this sample encode an identical CDR3 as well.

V dropped 6 bases and J dropped 7 bases, with 10 bases sitting between them. Germline V CDR1 and CDR2: DFQATT, SNEGSKA (reference sequence). The CDR3 has 11 amino acids. The authors' processing: Nucleated cell counts were estimated from reference gene primer amplification. Repertoires were generated with immunoSEQ multiplex PCR, while TCRdb's copy carries only in-frame clones and drops some. For V, J and clone size, that table is used; D and trimming come from the DNA. Among 200,000 to 250,000 clones listed, around four fifths were seen once. What was sequenced was peripheral blood. This clonotype originated in a woman of 80 years or more with active or convalescent COVID-19. The J gene is TRBJ1-3, the V gene TRBV20-1; D is possibly TRBD1 (6 bases). The chain's CDR3 is CSARGGNTIYF. DNA for the CDR3: TGCAGTGCGAGGGGGGGGAACACCATATATTTT.